This TCR beta chain was found in a study of T cell repertoires in cytomegalovirus infection. About the study: Researchers turned to recently identified HLA-C-restricted CMV epitopes as well as well-studied HLA-B-restricted ones.

As for this clonotype: Its antigen remains unknown.

The CDR3 is made up of 13 amino acids. Germline V gives CDR1 SNHLY, CDR2 FYNNEI. V trimming: 8 bases; J trimming: 8 bases; junction bases outside the gene matches: 9. TCRdb redid the calling of the reads with MiXCR, one entry per CDR3 protein. The repertoire holds approximately 73,000 distinct CDR3 sequences, with 35% to 45% as singletons. Sequencing used CD8+ T cells from cultured PBMCs, obtained from culture after CMV antigen stimulation. The J gene is TRBJ1-5, the V gene TRBV2; TRBD1 agrees at 7 bases. This clonotype was obtained from a human donor in good health (CMV status not recorded). Some clones in this sample may be carry-over from other donors' samples. CDR3 residues: CASGDSGFEPQHF. The CDR3 nucleotides are TGTGCCAGCGGGGACAGTGGGTTCGAGCCCCAGCATTTT.